Following are 20 T cell receptor beta chains from one sample sequenced in a study of T cell responses to AZD1222 COVID-19 vaccine. Repertoires were generated with immunoSEQ multiplex PCR, while TCRdb's copy carries only in-frame clones and drops some. The sample lists 170,000 or so clones; roughly 90% were seen once. This sample comprised peripheral blood, obtained on day 0 of AZD1222 vaccination. These receptors were obtained from an adult in good health.

CDR3 residues: CASSPRTSGSHHEQYF. The CDR3 nucleotides are TGTGCCAGCAGCCCTCGGACTAGCGGGAGTCACCACGAGCAGTACTTC. J is TRBJ2-7 and V is TRBV3-1 (or the pseudogene TRBV3-2); 13 bases agree with TRBD2. V dropped 4 bases and J dropped 5; count of bases not matched to a gene: 8. The CDR3 has 16 residues. Germline V gene lookup returns CDR1 LGHDT and CDR2 YNNKEL (reference sequence).

The rearrangement joins TRBV28 to TRBJ1-4; D possibly corresponds to TRBD1 (5 bases). The germline CDR1 and CDR2 sequences are MDHEN and SYDVKM. Trimming pared 2 bases from V and 3 bases from J, leaving 13 bases between. CDR3 length: 16 amino acids. This chain's CDR3 is CASSLGGFNANEKLFF. CDR3 bases: TGTGCCAGCAGTTTAGGGGGTTTCAACGCTAATGAAAAACTGTTTTTT. Full variable domain (outside the CDR3, taken from reference TRBV28 and TRBJ1-4): DVKVTQSSRYLVKRTGEKVFLECVQDMDHENMFWYRQDPGLGLRLIYFSYDVKMKEKGDIPEGYSVSREKKERFSLILESASTNQTSMYLCASSLGGFNANEKLFFGSGTQLSVL.

The chain joins TRBV11-2 to TRBJ1-2; no firm D call. The CDR3 length is 18 residues. CDR1 SGHAT and CDR2 FQNNGV come from the germline V gene. The V gene lost 3 bases and the J gene lost 5 bases, with 25 bases spanning the gap. CDR3 sequence reads: CASSLEWAGLKSRYGYTF. DNA for the CDR3: TGTGCCAGCAGCTTGGAATGGGCCGGGCTCAAAAGTAGGTATGGCTACACCTTC.

This sequence joins TRBV14 and TRBJ1-1; 7 bases fit TRBD1. The CDR3 runs to 15 residues. The V and J ends lost 1 base and 11 bases, in that order; junction bases with no gene match: 13. Germline V gene lookup returns CDR1 SGHDN and CDR2 FVKESK. In nucleotides, the CDR3 is TGTGCCAGCAGCCAAGCCGTGACAGGGCCTGGCCGCGCTTTCTTT. Amino acids: CASSQAVTGPGRAFF.

The chain couples TRBV28 to TRBJ1-1; D is uncertain. The V end lost 2 bases, the J end lost 11 bases, and 15 bases lay between the germline ends. CDR3 size: 13 residues. Germline assignment: CDR1 MDHEN and CDR2 SYDVKM. CDR3 nucleotides: TGTGCCAGCAGTTTACCCCCGGGCTCTTGGGCTTTCTTT. Amino acids: CASSLPPGSWAFF. Filled out from reference TRBV28 and TRBJ1-1, the complete variable domain reads DVKVTQSSRYLVKRTGEKVFLECVQDMDHENMFWYRQDPGLGLRLIYFSYDVKMKEKGDIPEGYSVSREKKERFSLILESASTNQTSMYLCASSLPPGSWAFFGQGTRLTVV.

J is TRBJ1-1 and V is TRBV27; TRBD1 aligns across 9 bases. CDR1 and CDR2 from the germline V gene are MNHEY and SMNVEV (reference sequence). The CDR3 length is 14 residues. V trimming: 6 bases; J trimming: 5 bases; junction bases outside the gene matches: 7. CDR3 DNA sequence: TGTGCCAGCAGCTCCCGGACAGGGGTAACTGAAGCTTTCTTT. It is translated as CASSSRTGVTEAFF.

This chain links TRBV19 with TRBJ1-5, with 7 bases aligning to TRBD1. Germline CDR1 LNHDA, CDR2 SQIVND (reference sequence). With V trimmed by 5 bases and J by 4 bases, 11 bases remained unmatched. CDR3 length: 16 amino acids. The CDR3 DNA reads TGTGCCAGTAGTGGACTCTGGCAGGGGGTAAATCAGCCCCAGCATTTT. Translating gives CASSGLWQGVNQPQHF.

This chain's CDR3 is CASSRDSSGNTIYF. Here the CDR3 DNA reads TGTGCCAGCAGTCGCGACAGTAGTGGAAACACCATATATTTT. This chain uses TRBV6-5 with TRBJ1-3; D possibly corresponds to TRBD1 (5 bases). CDR1 MNHEY and CDR2 SVGAGI come from the germline V gene. This CDR3 region has 14 residues. V lost 5 bases and J 3 bases, leaving 11 bases between the germline ends.

This chain connects TRBV7-9 to TRBJ1-2; 11 bases match TRBD1. The germline V gene encodes CDR1 SEHNR and CDR2 FQNEAQ (reference sequence). Trimming at V came to 5 bases and at J to 8 bases, leaving 7 bases not matched to a gene. CDR3 length equals 14 residues. CDR3 amino acids: CASSAGQGARGYTF. The CDR3 DNA reads TGTGCCAGCAGCGCCGGACAGGGGGCGAGGGGCTACACCTTC. Supplemented by reference TRBV7-9 and TRBJ1-2, the full variable domain reads DTGVSQNPRHKITKRGQNVTFRCDPISEHNRLYWYRQTLGQGPEFLTYFQNEAQLEKSRLLSDRFSAERPKGSFSTLEIQRTEQGDSAMYLCASSAGQGARGYTFGSGTRLTVV.

The rearrangement links TRBV4-1 to TRBJ2-7; 12 nucleotides align to TRBD2. The CDR3 is 14 amino acids. Losses at the gene ends were 4 bases for V and 2 bases for J; bases not matched to a gene: 0. Germline lookup yields CDR1 MGHRA and CDR2 YSYEKL. CDR3 in amino acids: CASSRTSGTYEQYF. For the CDR3, the DNA is TGCGCCAGCAGCCGGACTAGCGGGACCTACGAGCAGTACTTC.

This clone was counted a few times. The chain carries TRBV11-2 and TRBJ1-3; perhaps TRBD1 as D (6 bases). Germline CDR1 and CDR2: SGHAT and FQNNGV. The CDR3 contains 18 residues. V was clipped by 4 bases and J by 0 bases, with 19 bases between them. The DNA of the CDR3 is TGTGCCAGCAGCTCACCCAGGGGCAGATTATACTCTGGAAACACCATATATTTT. Translated, it gives CASSSPRGRLYSGNTIYF. The complete variable domain, with remaining parts taken from reference TRBV11-2 and TRBJ1-3, reads EAGVAQSPRYKIIEKRQSVAFWCNPISGHATLYWYQQILGQGPKLLIQFQNNGVVDDSQLPKDRFSAERLKGVDSTLKIQPAKLEDSAVYLCASSSPRGRLYSGNTIYFGEGSWLTVV.

J is TRBJ2-7 and V is TRBV5-1, with unresolved D. The CDR3 covers 13 residues. The germline V and J ends were trimmed by 5 bases and 2 bases, with 11 bases remaining between them. Germline V gives CDR1 SGHRS, CDR2 YFSETQ. The CDR3 bases are TGCGCCAGCAGAGGCACCCTAGCCTACGAGCAGTACTTC. Amino acids: CASRGTLAYEQYF.

This clone has just one count. The V gene is TRBV5-5, the J gene TRBJ2-3, with 8 bases aligning to TRBD2. The germline V gene has CDR1 SGHKS and CDR2 YYEKEE (reference sequence). There are 17 residues in the CDR3. The V gene end was trimmed by 4 bases and the J gene end by 2 bases; junction bases not matched to a gene: 12. The CDR3 DNA follows: TGTGCCAGCAGCACGAACCGGGGGGGAGTGATCACAGATACGCAGTATTTT. It specifies CASSTNRGGVITDTQYF.

This clone came up once. The chain links TRBV6-1 to TRBJ2-7; TRBD2 matches 9 bases. This CDR3 has 16 amino acids. Germline V gene lookup returns CDR1 MNHNS and CDR2 SASEGT. The trim removed 4 bases at V and 6 bases at J, leaving 13 bases unmatched. The DNA for the CDR3 is TGTGCCAGCAGTGCCCTAGCGGGGACTCTTCTAAGCGAGCAGTACTTC. This sequence encodes CASSALAGTLLSEQYF.

The chain uses TRBV5-1 and TRBJ2-7, with TRBD1 matching over 9 bases. The V gene's germline CDR1 is SGHRS and CDR2 YFSETQ. Losses at the gene ends were 3 bases for V and 6 bases for J; bases not matched to a gene: 7. The CDR3 has 14 residues. CDR3 sequence: CASSSDGQGLEQYF. For the CDR3, the DNA is TGCGCCAGCAGCTCTGATGGACAGGGGCTCGAGCAGTACTTC.

V is TRBV12-3 or TRBV12-4 and J is TRBJ1-1; D ambiguous. The CDR3 runs 13 residues. V shed 2 bases and J shed 1 base, with 5 bases lying between them. The chain's CDR3 is CASSLSTNTEAFF. The CDR3 nucleotides are TGTGCCAGCAGTTTATCCACGAACACTGAAGCTTTCTTT.

DNA of the CDR3: TGTGCCTGGAGCAGTGGTCAGGGTGGAAACACCATATATTTT. Translated: CAWSSGQGGNTIYF. This rearrangement joins TRBV30 to TRBJ1-3; weak D call: TRBD1 (5 bases). CDR1 GTSNPN and CDR2 SVGIG come from the germline V gene (reference sequence). This CDR3 comprises 14 residues. V was pared by 3 bases and J by 3 bases, with 12 bases between. The variable domain in full, with the rest retrieved from reference TRBV30 and TRBJ1-3, is SQTIHQWPATLVQPVGSPLSLECTVEGTSNPNLYWYRQAAGRGLQLLFYSVGIGQISSEVPQNLSASRPQDRQFILSSKKLLLSDSGFYLCAWSSGQGGNTIYFGEGSWLTVV.

This chain joins TRBV30 and TRBJ1-6, with D possibly TRBD1 on 6 matching bases. Trimming stripped 1 base from V and 6 bases from J, with 13 bases between. The CDR3 contains 15 residues. Germline V lookup: CDR1 GTSNPN, CDR2 SVGIG (reference sequence). The chain's CDR3 is CAWSADSRSNSPLHF. CDR3 sequence (DNA): TGTGCCTGGAGTGCGGACAGCAGGAGTAATTCACCCCTCCACTTT.

This chain uses TRBV7-9 with TRBJ2-7, with D unresolved. The CDR3 has 14 residues. The V end lost 5 bases, the J end lost 4 bases, and 15 bases lay between the germline ends. In germline, CDR1 is SEHNR, CDR2 FQNEAQ (reference sequence). CDR3 sequence (DNA): TGTGCCAGCAGCCCACCCACGGTGGAGTACGAGCAGTACTTC. Its translation: CASSPPTVEYEQYF.

The V call is TRBV5-8, the J call TRBJ1-4; D is uncertain. Germline V lookup: CDR1 SGHTS, CDR2 YDEGEE. V was cut by 4 bases and J by 2 bases, with 12 bases left in between. The length of the CDR3 is 15 residues. CDR3 loop: CASSPYRGTNEKLFF. CDR3 coding DNA: TGTGCCAGCAGCCCGTATCGAGGGACTAATGAAAAACTGTTTTTT.